The sequence of this T cell receptor beta chain was determined in a study of monozygotic twins with inflammatory bowel disease. Notes on the study in general: IBD patients exhibited fewer clonotypes shared with other individuals than healthy twins, particularly with disease activity. The study found lower TCRbeta diversity (inverse Simpson) in IBD patients than in healthy co-twins. Backing was not found for a single strong signal or clonotype associated with IBD.

Details on this clonotype: No antigen is known for it.

Each CDR3 protein gets one entry in TCRdb, which reprocessed the 5' RACE reads and gives no DNA. This sample's table has a few hundred thousand distinct CDR3 sequences. CDR1 is SGHTA, CDR2 FQGTGA, per germline. This CDR3 is 12 amino acids long. No T cells were sorted before total RNA was taken from whole blood. What was sequenced was blood. The clonotype comes from a human donor with ulcerative colitis or Crohn's disease, or a healthy co-twin of an affected twin (not recorded which). The chain uses TRBV7-3 and TRBJ2-2. The CDR3: CASSPPTGELFF.